The present T cell receptor beta chain was sequenced within a study of T cell repertoires in cytomegalovirus infection. This clonotype has only a few counts. TCRdb re-called the reads with MiXCR, one entry per CDR3 protein. The data hold roughly 310,000 distinct CDR3 sequences, with about a sixth observed a single time. V dropped 6 bases and J dropped 7; count of bases not matched to a gene: 4. CDR3 length equals 13 residues. Germline loops: CDR1 MGHDK, CDR2 SYGVNS. The sequencing sample was made of PBMCs. The chain couples TRBV25-1 to TRBJ2-7; 12 positions agree with TRBD1. This clonotype originated in a human donor in good health (CMV status not recorded). Some clones in this sample may be carry-over from other donors' samples. In DNA, the CDR3 is TGTGCCAGCAGGGGACAGGGGGCTCGAGAGCAGTACTTC. Translation: CASRGQGAREQYF.